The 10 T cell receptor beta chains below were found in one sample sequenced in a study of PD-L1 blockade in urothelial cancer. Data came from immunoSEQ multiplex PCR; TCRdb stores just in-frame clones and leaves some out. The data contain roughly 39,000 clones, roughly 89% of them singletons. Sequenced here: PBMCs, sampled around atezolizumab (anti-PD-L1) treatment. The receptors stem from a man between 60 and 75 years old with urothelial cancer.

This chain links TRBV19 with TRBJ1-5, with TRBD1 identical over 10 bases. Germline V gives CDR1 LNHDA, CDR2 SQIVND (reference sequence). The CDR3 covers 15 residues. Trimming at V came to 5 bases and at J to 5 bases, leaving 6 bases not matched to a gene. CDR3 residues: CASSEDRGTYQPQHF. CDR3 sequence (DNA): TGTGCCAGTAGTGAGGACAGGGGGACTTATCAGCCCCAGCATTTT.

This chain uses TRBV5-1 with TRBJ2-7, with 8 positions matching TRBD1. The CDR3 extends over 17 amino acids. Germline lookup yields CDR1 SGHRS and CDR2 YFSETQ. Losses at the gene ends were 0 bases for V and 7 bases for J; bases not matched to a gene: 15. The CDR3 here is CASSLALGQGGKREQYF. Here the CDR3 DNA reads TGCGCCAGCAGCTTGGCTCTCGGACAGGGTGGGAAGAGGGAGCAGTACTTC. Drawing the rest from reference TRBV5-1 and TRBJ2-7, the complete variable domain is KAGVTQTPRYLIKTRGQQVTLSCSPISGHRSVSWYQQTPGQGLQFLFEYFSETQRNKGNFPGRFSGRQFSNSRSEMNVSTLELGDSALYLCASSLALGQGGKREQYFGPGTRLTVT.

Written as DNA, the CDR3 is TGTGCCAGCAGTTTATGGGCAGATAATCAGCCCCAGCATTTT. Its translation: CASSLWADNQPQHF. The chain combines TRBV28 with TRBJ1-5; no definite D call. The CDR3 totals 14 residues. Between the trimmed V and J ends, which lost 0 bases and 4 bases, there was a span of 7 bases. Germline V gene sequence: CDR1 MDHEN, CDR2 SYDVKM. Full variable domain (remainder filled in from reference TRBV28 and TRBJ1-5): DVKVTQSSRYLVKRTGEKVFLECVQDMDHENMFWYRQDPGLGLRLIYFSYDVKMKEKGDIPEGYSVSREKKERFSLILESASTNQTSMYLCASSLWADNQPQHFGDGTRLSIL.

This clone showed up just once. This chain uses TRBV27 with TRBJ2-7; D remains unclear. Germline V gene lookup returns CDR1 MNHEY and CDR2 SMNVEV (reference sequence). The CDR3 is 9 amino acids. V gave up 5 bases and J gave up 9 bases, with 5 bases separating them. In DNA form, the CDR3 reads TGTGCCAGCAGTCCCCGGCAGTACTTC. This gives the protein CASSPRQYF.

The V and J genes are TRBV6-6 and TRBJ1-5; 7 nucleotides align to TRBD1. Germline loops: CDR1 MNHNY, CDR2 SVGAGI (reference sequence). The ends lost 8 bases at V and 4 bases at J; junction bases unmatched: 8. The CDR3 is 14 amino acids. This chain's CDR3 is CASQARDRNQPQHF. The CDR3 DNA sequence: TGTGCCAGCCAGGCCCGGGACAGAAATCAGCCCCAGCATTTT.

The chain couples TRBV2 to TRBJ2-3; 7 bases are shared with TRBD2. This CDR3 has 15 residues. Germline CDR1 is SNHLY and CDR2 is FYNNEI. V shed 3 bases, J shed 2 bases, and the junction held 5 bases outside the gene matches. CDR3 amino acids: CASSEYGTTTDTQYF. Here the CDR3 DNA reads TGTGCCAGCAGTGAGTACGGGACTACCACAGATACGCAGTATTTT.

This CDR3 is CAWSFAAFSGNTIYF. The CDR3 DNA is TGTGCCTGGAGTTTCGCGGCCTTCTCTGGAAACACCATATATTTT. J is TRBJ1-3 and V is TRBV30; D gene uncertain. The germline V gene has CDR1 GTSNPN and CDR2 SVGIG (reference sequence). Trimming pared 2 bases from V and 0 bases from J, leaving 11 bases between. This CDR3 is 15 amino acids long.

The CDR3 bases are TGCGCCAGCAGCTTGGGGACAGGGAAGGAGACCCAGTACTTC. This sequence encodes CASSLGTGKETQYF. The V gene is TRBV5-1, the J gene TRBJ2-5; 8 bases agree with TRBD1. CDR3 length equals 14 residues. V trimming: 0 bases; J trimming: 5 bases; junction bases outside the gene matches: 3. Germline V gene sequence: CDR1 SGHRS, CDR2 YFSETQ.

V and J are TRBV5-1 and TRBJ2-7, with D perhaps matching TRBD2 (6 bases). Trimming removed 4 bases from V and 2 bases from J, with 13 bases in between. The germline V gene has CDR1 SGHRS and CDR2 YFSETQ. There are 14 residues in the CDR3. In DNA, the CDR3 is TGCGCCAGCAGCAGGGGACTGGAACCCTACGAGCAGTACTTC. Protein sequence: CASSRGLEPYEQYF.

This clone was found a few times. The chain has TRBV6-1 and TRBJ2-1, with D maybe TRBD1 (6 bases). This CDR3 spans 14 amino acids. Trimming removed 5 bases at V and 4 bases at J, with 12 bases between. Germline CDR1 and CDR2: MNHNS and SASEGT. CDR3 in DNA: TGTGCCAGCAGTTGGACAGAGAGTTACAATGAGCAGTTCTTC. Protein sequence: CASSWTESYNEQFF.